A single sample is the source of the 6 T cell receptor beta chains below, sequenced in a study of cytotoxic CD8 clonotypes in ibrutinib-treated CLL (dated by TCRdb to the early 2020s). Libraries were prepared through the immunoSEQ multiplex PCR assay. In TCRdb, the immuneACCESS table is reduced to in-frame sequences with V and J assigned. These tables do not hold every clone; where another copy was compared, an unresolved V gene accounts for under half, and the others remain unexplained. The sample yields over 100,000 clones; roughly 88% were counted once. The biggest ten clones account for about 2% of the sample. The time point label here, explained by the study, means: 20 to 25 months on ibrutinib. The sequences come from PBMCs, collected after 24 months of ibrutinib treatment. These receptors came from a human donor with chronic lymphocytic leukemia.

The chain combines TRBV5-6 with TRBJ2-4; the match to TRBD1 covers 11 bases. Looked up from germline, CDR1 is SGHDT and CDR2 is YYEEEE. Unmatched junction bases numbered 1, after V lost 0 bases and J lost 5 bases. CDR3 length equals 15 residues. The CDR3 DNA follows: TGTGCCAGCAGCTTGGTGGACAGGGGGCAAAACATTCAGTACTTC. This gives the protein CASSLVDRGQNIQYF.

CDR3 region: CASSLTGAGELFF. CDR3 coding DNA: TGCGCCAGCAGCTTGACGGGGGCCGGGGAGCTGTTTTTT. V is TRBV4-3 and J is TRBJ2-2, with TRBD2 as a possible D gene (6 bases). V lost 5 bases and J lost 6, with 10 bases in between. The CDR3 covers 13 residues. CDR1 and CDR2 from the germline V gene are LGHNA and YSLEER.

This chain joins TRBV11-2 and TRBJ2-1; D uncertain. The germline V gene encodes CDR1 SGHAT and CDR2 FQNNGV. The V end lost 10 bases, the J end lost 6 bases, and 7 bases lay between the germline ends. The CDR3 is 10 amino acids. In DNA, the CDR3 is TGTGCCACTTTTGCCAATGAGCAGTTCTTC. This sequence encodes CATFANEQFF.

This clone showed up just a few times. V usage is TRBV29-1 and J usage is TRBJ1-2; D possibly corresponds to TRBD1 (6 bases). With 2 bases removed from V and 0 bases from J, the gap between germline ends came to 7 bases. This CDR3 spans 13 amino acids. CDR1 and CDR2 (germline): SQVTM, ANQGSEA. The CDR3 sequence is CSVEQGPNYGYTF. The CDR3 DNA reads as TGCAGCGTTGAACAGGGGCCTAACTATGGCTACACCTTC. The whole variable domain, filled in from reference TRBV29-1 and TRBJ1-2, reads SAVISQKPSRDICQRGTSLTIQCQVDSQVTMMFWYRQQPGQSLTLIATANQGSEATYESGFVIDKFPISRPNLTFSTLTVSNMSPEDSSIYLCSVEQGPNYGYTFGSGTRLTVV.

V gene TRBV5-8 combines with J gene TRBJ1-1, with D perhaps matching TRBD1 (6 bases). CDR1 is SGHTS and CDR2 is YDEGEE in the germline V gene. V lost 3 bases to trimming and J lost 1 base, with 16 bases between them. This CDR3 is built from 16 residues. The CDR3 DNA reads as TGTGCCAGCAGCTCTGACTCCGGGACAAAGAACACTGAAGCTTTCTTT. It encodes CASSSDSGTKNTEAFF.

The chain joins TRBV11-2 to TRBJ1-4; 10 nucleotides agree with TRBD1. CDR3 length: 18 amino acids. V was clipped by 2 bases and J by 8 bases; unmatched bases: 14. Germline CDR1 reads SGHAT; CDR2 reads FQNNGV. CDR3 loop: CASSLRRPRQGAGEKLFF. The CDR3 DNA follows: TGTGCCAGCAGCTTAAGGAGGCCGAGACAGGGGGCGGGAGAAAAACTGTTTTTT. Full variable domain (outside the CDR3, taken from reference TRBV11-2 and TRBJ1-4): EAGVAQSPRYKIIEKRQSVAFWCNPISGHATLYWYQQILGQGPKLLIQFQNNGVVDDSQLPKDRFSAERLKGVDSTLKIQPAKLEDSAVYLCASSLRRPRQGAGEKLFFGSGTQLSVL.